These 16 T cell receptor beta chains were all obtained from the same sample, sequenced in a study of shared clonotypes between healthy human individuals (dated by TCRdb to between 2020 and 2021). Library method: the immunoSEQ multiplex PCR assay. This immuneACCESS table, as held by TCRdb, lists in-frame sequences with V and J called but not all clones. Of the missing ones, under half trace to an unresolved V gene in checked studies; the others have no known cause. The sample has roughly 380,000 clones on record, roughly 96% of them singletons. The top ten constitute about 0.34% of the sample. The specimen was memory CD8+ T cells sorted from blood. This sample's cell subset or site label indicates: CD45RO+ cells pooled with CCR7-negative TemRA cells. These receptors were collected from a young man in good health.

CDR3 DNA sequence: TGTGCCAGAAGCCCCGGGACTAGCTCCTACGAGCAGTACTTC. It is translated as CARSPGTSSYEQYF. This chain links TRBV5-3 with TRBJ2-7; TRBD2 aligns across 8 bases. TRBV5-3 is reported as an ORF; its role is uncertain. The CDR3 length is 14 residues. V was clipped by 4 bases and J by 0 bases; unmatched bases: 3.

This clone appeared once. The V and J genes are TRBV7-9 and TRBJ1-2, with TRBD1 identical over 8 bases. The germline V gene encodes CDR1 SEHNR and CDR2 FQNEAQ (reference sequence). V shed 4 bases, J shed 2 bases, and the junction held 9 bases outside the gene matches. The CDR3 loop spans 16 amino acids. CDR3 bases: TGTGCCAGCAGCTCCACGGGACAGGTACTGAACTATGGCTACACCTTC. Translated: CASSSTGQVLNYGYTF.

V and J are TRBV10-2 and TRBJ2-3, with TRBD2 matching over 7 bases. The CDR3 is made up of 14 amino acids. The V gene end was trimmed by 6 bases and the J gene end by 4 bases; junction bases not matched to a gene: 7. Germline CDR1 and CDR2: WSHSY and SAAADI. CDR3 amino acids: CASSGGGRPDTQYF. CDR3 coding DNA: TGCGCCAGCAGCGGGGGAGGGAGGCCAGATACGCAGTATTTT.

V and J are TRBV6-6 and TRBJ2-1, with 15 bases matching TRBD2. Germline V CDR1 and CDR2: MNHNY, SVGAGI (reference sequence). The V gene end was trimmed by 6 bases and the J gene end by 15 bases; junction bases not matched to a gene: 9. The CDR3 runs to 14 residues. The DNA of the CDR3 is TGTGCCAGCAGCACTAGGACTAGCGGGAGGGCCGGGTTCTTC. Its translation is CASSTRTSGRAGFF.

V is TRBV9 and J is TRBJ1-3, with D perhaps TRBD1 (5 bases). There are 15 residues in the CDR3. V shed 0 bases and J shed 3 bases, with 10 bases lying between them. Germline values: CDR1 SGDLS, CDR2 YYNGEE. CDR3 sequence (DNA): TGTGCCAGCAGCGTAGACCCAAGGGGTGGAAACACCATATATTTT. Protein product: CASSVDPRGGNTIYF.

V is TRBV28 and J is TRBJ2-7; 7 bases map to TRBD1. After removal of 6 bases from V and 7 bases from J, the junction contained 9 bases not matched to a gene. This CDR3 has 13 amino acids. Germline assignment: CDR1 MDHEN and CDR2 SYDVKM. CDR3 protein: CASSQNRGKEQYF. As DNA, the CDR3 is TGTGCCAGCAGCCAGAACAGGGGAAAAGAGCAGTACTTC.

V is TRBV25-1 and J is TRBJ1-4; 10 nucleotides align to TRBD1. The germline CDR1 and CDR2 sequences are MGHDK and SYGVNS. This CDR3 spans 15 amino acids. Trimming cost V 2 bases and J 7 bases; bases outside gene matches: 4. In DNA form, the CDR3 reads TGTGCCAGCAGTGAACTGGACAGGGGGAGTGAAAAACTGTTTTTT. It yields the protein CASSELDRGSEKLFF.

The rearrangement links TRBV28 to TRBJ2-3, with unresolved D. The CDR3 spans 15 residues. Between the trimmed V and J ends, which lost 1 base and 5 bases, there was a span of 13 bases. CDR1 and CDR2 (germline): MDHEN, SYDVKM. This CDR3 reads CASSLYGEGGDTQYF. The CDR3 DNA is TGTGCCAGCAGTTTATACGGCGAAGGCGGAGATACGCAGTATTTT.

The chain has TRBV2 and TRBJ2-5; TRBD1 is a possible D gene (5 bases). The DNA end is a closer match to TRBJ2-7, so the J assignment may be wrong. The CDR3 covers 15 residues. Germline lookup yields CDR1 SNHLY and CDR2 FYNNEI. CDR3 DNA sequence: TGTGCCAGCAGCCGAGACAGAAAACCATCCTACGAGCAGTACTTC. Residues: CASSRDRKPSYEQYF.

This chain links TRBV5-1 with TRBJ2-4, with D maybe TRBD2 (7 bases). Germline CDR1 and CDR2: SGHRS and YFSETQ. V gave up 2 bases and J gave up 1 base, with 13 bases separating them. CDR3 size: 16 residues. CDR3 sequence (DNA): TGCGCCAGCAGCTTCGGGGGGCCGGGGGCCAAAAACATTCAGTACTTC. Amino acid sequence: CASSFGGPGAKNIQYF.

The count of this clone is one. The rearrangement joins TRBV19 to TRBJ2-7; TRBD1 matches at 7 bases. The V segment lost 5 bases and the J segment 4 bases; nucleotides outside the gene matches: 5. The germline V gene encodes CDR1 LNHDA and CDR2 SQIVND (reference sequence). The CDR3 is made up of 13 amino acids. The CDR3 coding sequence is TGTGCCAGTAGTCACAGGGGAGAATACGAGCAGTACTTC. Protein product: CASSHRGEYEQYF.

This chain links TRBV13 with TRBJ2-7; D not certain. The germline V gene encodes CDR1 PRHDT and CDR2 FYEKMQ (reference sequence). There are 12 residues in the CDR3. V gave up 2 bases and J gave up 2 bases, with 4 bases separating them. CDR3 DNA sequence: TGTGCCAGCAGCTTAACCCCCTACGAGCAGTACTTC. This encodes CASSLTPYEQYF. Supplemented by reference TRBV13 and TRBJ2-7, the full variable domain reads AAGVIQSPRHLIKEKRETATLKCYPIPRHDTVYWYQQGPGQDPQFLISFYEKMQSDKGSIPDRFSAQQFSDYHSELNMSSLELGDSALYFCASSLTPYEQYFGPGTRLTVT.

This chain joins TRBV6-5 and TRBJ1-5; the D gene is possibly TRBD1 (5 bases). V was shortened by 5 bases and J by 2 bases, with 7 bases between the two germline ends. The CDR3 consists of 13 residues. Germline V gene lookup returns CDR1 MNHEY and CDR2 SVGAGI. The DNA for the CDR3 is TGTGCCAGCAGTGGGGGGGGCAATCAGCCCCAGCATTTT. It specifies CASSGGGNQPQHF.

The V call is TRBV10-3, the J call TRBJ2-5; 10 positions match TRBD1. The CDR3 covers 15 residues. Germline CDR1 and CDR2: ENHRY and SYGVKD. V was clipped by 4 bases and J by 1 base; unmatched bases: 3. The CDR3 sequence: CAISGRDRGQETQYF. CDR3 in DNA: TGTGCCATCAGTGGCCGGGACAGGGGCCAAGAGACCCAGTACTTC.

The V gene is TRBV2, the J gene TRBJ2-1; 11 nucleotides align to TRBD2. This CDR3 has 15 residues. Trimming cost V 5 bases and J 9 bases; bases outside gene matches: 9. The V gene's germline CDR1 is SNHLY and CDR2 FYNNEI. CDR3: CASSLLAGEWGEQFF. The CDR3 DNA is TGTGCCAGCAGTTTACTAGCGGGAGAATGGGGTGAGCAGTTCTTC.

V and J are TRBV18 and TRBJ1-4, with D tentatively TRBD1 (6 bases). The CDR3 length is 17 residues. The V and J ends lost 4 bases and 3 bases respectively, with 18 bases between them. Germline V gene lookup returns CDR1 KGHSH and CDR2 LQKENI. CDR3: CASSRIRDRSANEKLFF. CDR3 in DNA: TGTGCCAGCTCACGCATTAGAGACAGGTCTGCTAATGAAAAACTGTTTTTT.